Listed below are T cell receptor beta chains from one sample, sequenced in a study of T cells in Graves' hyperthyroidism and ophthalmopathy. TCRdb passed the multiplex PCR reads through MiXCR, listing each CDR3 protein once. This table holds some 760,000 distinct CDR3 sequences, 14% found once. Sequencing input: blood. Receptors were obtained from a woman aged 18-29 years with Graves' hyperthyroidism. The CDR3 runs from the conserved cysteine through the conserved F or W. A D gene is named only where the DNA matches it firmly. Size tells how often a clone was seen (once, few, many) or the class of an expanded clone, and some rows leave it out.

>TRBD2|TRBJ2-1|TRBV20-1|few
TGCAGTGCTAGCTCCGGGACTAGCCGTGAGCAGTTCTTC
CSASSGTSREQFF
>.|TRBJ2-1|TRBV6-1|few
TGTGCCAGCAGTATGCTGGGCACCTCCTACAATGAGCAGTTCTTC
CASSMLGTSYNEQFF
>.|TRBJ2-7|TRBV7-9|many
TGTGCCAGCAGCTTAGGGAACACTTCCTGGACATCCTACGAGCAGTACTTC
CASSLGNTSWTSYEQYF
>.|TRBJ1-1|TRBV2|many
TGTGCCAGCAGAATTAGGGTAGACACTGAAGCTTTCTTT
CASRIRVDTEAFF
>TRBD1|TRBJ1-5|TRBV20-1|few
TGCAGTGCTAGAGCTTCAGGGACAGGATATAGGCAGGGTCAGCCCCAGCATTTT
CSARASGTGYRQGQPQHF
>TRBD1|TRBJ2-1|TRBV25-1|.
TGTGCCAGCAGTGAACTGGCCGGGACAGGGTATTCGGGCAATGAGCAGTTCTTC
CASSELAGTGYSGNEQFF
>.|TRBJ2-1|TRBV20-1|.
TGCAGTGCCAGACGTAGATTGTACAGAACTCTAAGGGGATACAATGAGCAGTTCTTC
CSARRRLYRTLRGYNEQFF
>.|TRBJ1-6|TRBV9|few
TGTGCCAGCAGCGTGGACGGCCCCTCACCCCTCCACTTT
CASSVDGPSPLHF
>.|TRBJ2-2|TRBV2|few
TGTGCCAATAAGATCGGGGAGCTGTTTTTT
CANKIGELFF
>.|TRBJ1-1|TRBV27|few
TGTGCCAGCAGTCCACCCCCCGGCGGGCGCACTGAAGCTTTCTTT
CASSPPPGGRTEAFF
>.|TRBJ1-2|TRBV29-1|many
TGCAGCGTCCTGGGTCAGGGAGCGTATGGCTACACCTTC
CSVLGQGAYGYTF
>.|TRBJ2-1|TRBV7-8|many
TGTGCCAGCAGCTCCCCGGTTGTGGGGCGTGGAGCTGAGCAGTTCTTC
CASSSPVVGRGAEQFF
>.|TRBJ2-2|TRBV2|many
TGTGCCAGCAGTGGGGAACGTGGGCTAGCGCTGAACACCGGGGAGCTGTTTTTT
CASSGERGLALNTGELFF
>.|TRBJ2-1|TRBV18|.
TGTGCCAGCTCACCACCCGACAAATTGAATGAGCAGTTCTTC
CASSPPDKLNEQFF
>.|TRBJ2-1|TRBV18|many
TGTGCCAGCTCACCACTAGCCCCGTTGGAGGACAATGAGCAGTTCTTC
CASSPLAPLEDNEQFF
>.|TRBJ2-2|TRBV9|few
TGTGCCAGCAGCGTAGGCACGGGAGCCGGGGAGCTGTTTTTT
CASSVGTGAGELFF
>.|TRBJ1-3|TRBV2|.
TGTGCCAGCAGGTCAGCATTTTCGCCCTCTGGAAACACCATATATTTT
CASRSAFSPSGNTIYF
>.|TRBJ2-3|TRBV27|.
TGTGCCAGCAGTTTAAACCCTATCGGGCCCGTACAATCGGATACGCAGTATTTT
CASSLNPIGPVQSDTQYF
>.|TRBJ1-1|TRBV10-3|many
TGTGCCATCAGTTTCGCAGGAGGGGGGGACACTGAAGCTTTCTTT
CAISFAGGGDTEAFF
>.|TRBJ2-7|TRBV20-1|few
TGCAGTGCTTACAGGGGCGGGAGGCTCGGGAACGAGCAGTACTTC
CSAYRGGRLGNEQYF
>.|TRBJ1-2|TRBV15|many
TGTGCCACCAGCAGAGAGCCGGCTGGATCTGGCTACACCTTC
CATSREPAGSGYTF
>.|TRBJ1-6|TRBV10-1|few
TGCGCCAGCAGTGAGTCCCAGGATTCACCCCTCCACTTT
CASSESQDSPLHF
>.|TRBJ1-5|TRBV4-3|.
TGCGCCAGCAGCCAAGATAAGAACGATCAGCCCCAGCATTTT
CASSQDKNDQPQHF
>.|TRBJ2-3|TRBV4-3|few
TGCGCCAGCAGCCAAGACGGAGGGCCGGCAGATACGCAGTATTTT
CASSQDGGPADTQYF
>.|TRBJ1-6|TRBV12-3/TRBV12-4|many
TGTGCCAGCAGTTTGGGCACTATTTATTCACCCCTCCACTTT
CASSLGTIYSPLHF
>TRBD2|TRBJ2-3|TRBV7-9|many
TGTGCCAGCAGAAAGGGCGGGAGAGCCCTAGAGGGCACAGATACGCAGTATTTT
CASRKGGRALEGTDTQYF